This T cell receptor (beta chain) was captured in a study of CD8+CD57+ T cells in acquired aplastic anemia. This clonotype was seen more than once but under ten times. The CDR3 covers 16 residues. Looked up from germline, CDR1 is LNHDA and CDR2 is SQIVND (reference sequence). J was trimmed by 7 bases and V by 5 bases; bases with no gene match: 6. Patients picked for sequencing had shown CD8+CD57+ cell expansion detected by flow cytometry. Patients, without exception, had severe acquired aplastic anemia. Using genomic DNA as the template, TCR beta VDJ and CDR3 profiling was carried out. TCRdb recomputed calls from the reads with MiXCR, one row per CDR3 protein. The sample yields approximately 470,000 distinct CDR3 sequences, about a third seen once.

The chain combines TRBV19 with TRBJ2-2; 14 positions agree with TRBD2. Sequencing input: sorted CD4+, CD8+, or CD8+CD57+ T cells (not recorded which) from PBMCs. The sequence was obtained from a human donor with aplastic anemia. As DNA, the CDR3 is TGTGCCAGTAGTCCTCGGACTAGCGGGAGGATCGGGGAGCTGTTTTTT. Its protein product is CASSPRTSGRIGELFF.